This T cell receptor (beta chain) was recovered during a study of blood T cells in healthy people across ages. Study findings and constraints: Across samples, TCR beta diversity tracked strongly with naive T cell percentage.

The use of a sample-barcoded 5' primer and a J-beta primer mix characterized a second PCR of about 6 to 12 cycles. All cDNA molecules were each tagged by a template-switch adaptor with 12 random nucleotides. Using its own MiXCR run on the 5' RACE reads, TCRdb lists one record per CDR3 protein. The repertoire holds hundreds of thousands of distinct CDR3 sequences, with approximately 53% as singletons. Per sample, a minimum of 6 million PBMCs were isolated. Total RNA was extracted at no less than 6 micrograms per sample. For this clonotype: Its specificity is unknown.

Germline V CDR1 and CDR2: DFQATT, SNEGSKA (reference sequence). This CDR3 has 13 amino acids. This TCR came from a man aged 80 or over in good health. The sequencing input was blood. The chain recombines TRBV20-1 with TRBJ2-7; D is ambiguous. The J call may not be correct, given that the DNA end is closer to TRBJ2-4. The CDR3 region is CSAFPVSGNIQYF. DNA of the CDR3: TGCAGTGCCTTTCCCGTGAGTGGAAACATTCAGTACTTC.